The source of this T cell receptor beta chain is a study of regulatory T cells in long-lasting Graves disease (dated by TCRdb to about 2021). Study-wide context: In the newly diagnosed Graves' disease group, patients had been taking antithyroid drugs for less than 3 months. Peripheral blood TCR sequencing and RNA sequencing compared persistent Graves' disease patients with newly diagnosed Graves' disease patients. The study was conducted in China and was registered as a clinical trial. A total of roughly 35 samples underwent TCR sequencing: some 13 from persistent and approximately 20 from newly diagnosed Graves' disease patients. Findings and caveats that apply to the study as a whole: A larger number of public clonotypes was shared among persistent patients (about 2,700) than among newly diagnosed patients (around 970). Sequencing and analysis were limited to the TCR beta chain. TRBV28, TRBJ1-2 and TRBJ2-5 were preferentially used in persistent disease, while TRBV20-1 and TRBJ2-1 were favored in newly diagnosed disease. Compared with newly diagnosed patients, persistent Graves' disease patients had lower TCR Shannon entropy and fewer highly expanded clones, which suggests clonal expansion. The study examined only peripheral blood because the primary lesion, thyroid tissue, could not be accessed. As a limitation, the authors acknowledged that the small sample size may reduce accuracy.

At least ten counts were recorded for this clonotype. Its cognate antigen has yet to be identified. It has no much larger one-base neighbor in the sample; base qualities were not kept. For this chain, trimming is 8 bases at the V end and 2 bases at the J end, and the number of junction bases without a gene match is 13. The CDR3 sequence holds 18 residues, the cysteine and phenylalanine included. The DNA shown is the 54-base CDR3, in frame from base 1. CDR1 and CDR2 are read off the germline V gene as MNHNS and SASEGT. The library was generated by multiplex PCR. The reads were generated on an Illumina HiSeq 4000. CDR3 regions were amplified by Arm-PCR with iRepertoire HTBI primers to construct TCR beta libraries. PCR products were gel purified before sequencing. For the original study's pipeline: Gene usage analysis of CDR3 amino acid clonotypes used the 62 TRBV and fewer than 15 TRBJ segments found across samples. COPE and FqMerger were used to merge filtered high-quality paired reads into contigs. BLAST was used to align contigs to the IMGT TRBV, TRBD and TRBJ reference genes, and CDR3 was defined following IMGT. Any clonotype with a frequency above 0.1% was counted as a highly expanded clone. Shannon entropy was used to measure repertoire diversity, and the Gini coefficient was used to measure V-J evenness. A clonotype found in more than one individual was treated as public. TCRdb trimmed public reads at Q25 via fastp, called clones via MiXCR and kept in-frame beta chains. For every CDR3 protein sequence, its rows merge into one entry that carries the most common genes and DNA. TCRdb's processing, not the study's, gives the V and J calls here. A total of 680,000 or so distinct CDR3 sequences appear in this sample, roughly 16% of them only once. About 17% of the sample goes to the ten largest clones.

The time point label here, explained by the study, means: newly diagnosed GD, antithyroid drugs for less than 3 months. For both TCR sequencing and RNA sequencing, RNA was extracted from PBMCs using TRIzol. The diagnosis of Graves' disease was made according to American Thyroid Association guidelines. Patients for the study were recruited at an endocrinology department in Xi'an, China. From each patient, approximately 9 milliliters of peripheral blood was collected into an EDTA anticoagulant tube. Ficoll Paque Plus density gradient separation was used to isolate PBMCs, and no further T cell sorting was done. RNA quality was checked with an Agilent 2100 Bioanalyzer and agarose gel, and concentration with a NanoDrop 2000. These data were also filed under a second study, of T cells in Graves' hyperthyroidism and ophthalmopathy. As that second study puts it: Graves' hyperthyroidism was defined as stable when no progression to ophthalmopathy occurred over 18 months of follow-up. The hyperthyroidism patients were between 18 and 65 years old and newly diagnosed, with a disease duration of less than 2 months. Any patient with an uncontrolled infection, another autoimmune disease, pregnancy or lactation was excluded. Clinical symptoms, serum thyroxine and TRAb, thyroid ultrasound, and orbital computed tomography formed the basis for the diagnoses. The first round of RT-PCR for the TCR CDR3 was performed with the HTBI primer set and the Qiagen OneStep RT-PCR kit. Most expanded thyroid clonotypes (frequency above 0.001) were also detected in blood, suggesting blood repertoires may reflect thyroid immune responses. In cross-validation, a model built on a 13 V-J signature told ophthalmopathy apart from stable hyperthyroidism with less than 90% sensitivity and around 83% specificity, and in testing the same model reached 80%/75%. In validation, the model predicted progression to ophthalmopathy a median of 6.5 months before onset, with about 64% sensitivity and roughly 73% specificity. A discovery cohort of around 100 patients, about 40 with Graves' ophthalmopathy and 55 to 65 with stable Graves' hyperthyroidism, was used to find distinguishing TCR V-J signatures. Prospective prediction of ophthalmopathy was tested in an independent validation cohort consisting of 18 hyperthyroidism patients and around 17 patients who later progressed to ophthalmopathy. The 75 to 100 discovery patients were randomly split 7:3 into training and test sets. Thyroid tissue and blood T-cell repertoires from roughly six Graves' hyperthyroidism patients were also compared in the study. Once sampling was done, hyperthyroidism patients were given methimazole at a starting dose of 30 mg daily, whereas ophthalmopathy patients were given high-dose intravenous methylprednisolone. A second multiplex PCR round built the libraries, followed by size selection and purification. Libraries were sequenced paired-end with 100 bp reads on an Illumina HiSeq2000. SOAPnuke was used to process the raw data, with reads discarded if the reads contained adapters or uncalled bases, had a mean Phred below 15, or lacked an exact constant-primer or identifier match. High-quality paired reads were merged using COPE v1.2.5, and each unique nucleotide sequence was defined as a clonotype. Clonotypes were aligned to IMGT TRBV, TRBD and TRBJ reference segments using MiTCR v1.1. The analysis was restricted to V-J combinations with a frequency above 0.0001, which together covered just over 98% of the repertoires. A TCS score was defined as the ratio of F50 (clonal expansion) to E x V (chaos), with BLOSUM62-based TCRdist applied between CDR3 peptides within each V-J. Welch's t-statistics and random forest reduced fewer than 600 V-J features to roughly 13, which were used in a naive Bayes classifier (R e1071). No statistical method was used to fix the sample size in advance, and group allocation was not hidden from the investigators. According to the paper, TCR Vbeta CDR3 sequencing was carried out on more than 120 peripheral blood samples, which came from fewer than 50 ophthalmopathy, around 74 hyperthyroidism and 17 progressor patients.

The TCR was taken from a woman aged 30 to 39 with Graves disease. Donor details come from another sample of the same person, matched by shared clones. Sequenced material: peripheral blood mononuclear cells (PBMCs), taken at new diagnosis, from a patient treated with antithyroid drugs. Recombination connected TRBV6-1 to TRBJ1-5; 12 of the junction bases match TRBD1. The DNA sequence is TGTGCCAGCTCCCGCCGGGACAGGGGGCGCGATGGCAATCAGCCCCAGCATTTT. It is translated as CASSRRDRGRDGNQPQHF.